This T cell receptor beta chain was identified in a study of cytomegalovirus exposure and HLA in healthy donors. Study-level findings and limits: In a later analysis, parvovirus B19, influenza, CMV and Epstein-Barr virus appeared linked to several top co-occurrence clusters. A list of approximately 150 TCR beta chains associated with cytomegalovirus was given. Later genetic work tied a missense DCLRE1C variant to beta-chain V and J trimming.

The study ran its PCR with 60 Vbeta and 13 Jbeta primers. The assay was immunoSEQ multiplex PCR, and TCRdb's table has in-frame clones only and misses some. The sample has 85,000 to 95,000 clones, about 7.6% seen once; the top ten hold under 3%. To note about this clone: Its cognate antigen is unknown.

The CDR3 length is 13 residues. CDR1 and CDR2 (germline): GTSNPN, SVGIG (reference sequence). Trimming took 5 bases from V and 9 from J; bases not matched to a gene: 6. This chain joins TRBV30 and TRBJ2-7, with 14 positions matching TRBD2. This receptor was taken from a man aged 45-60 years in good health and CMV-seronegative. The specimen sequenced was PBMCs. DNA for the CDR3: TGTGCCTGGGTAGGACTAGCGGGAGGTTCGCAGTACTTC. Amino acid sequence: CAWVGLAGGSQYF.